The rows below give T cell receptor beta chains drawn from one sample of a study of T cell responses to AZD1222 COVID-19 vaccine. Using immunoSEQ multiplex PCR, the repertoire was profiled, and TCRdb retains in-frame clones only, with some absent. The sample has 75,000 to 85,000 clones; around three quarters are singletons. The sequencing here drew on peripheral blood, taken 28 days after the second dose of the MenACWY control vaccine. These receptors were collected from an adult who received the MenACWY meningococcal vaccine as a control. Each CDR3 is given with its conserved first and last residue. D genes are given only for firm matches. Clone size is shown for a subset of rows, as once, few, many or a class of expanded clone.

v_call,d_call,j_call,clone_size,cdr3_nt,cdr3_aa
TRBV7-2,-,TRBJ1-1,-,TGTGCCAGCAGCTTAAATCAGGGACGAAGGAACACTGAAGCTTTCTTT,CASSLNQGRRNTEAFF
TRBV7-2,-,TRBJ1-6,few,TGTGCCAGCAGCCCCGGACTCGCGGAGAGGTCACCCCTCCACTTT,CASSPGLAERSPLHF
TRBV3-1/TRBV3-2,-,TRBJ1-2,-,TGTGCCAGCAGCCAAGTGCAGGCAGGGGGCTACACCTTC,CASSQVQAGGYTF
TRBV7-2,-,TRBJ2-7,once,TGTGCCAGCAGCTTAGCCCCAGGGGGGGCCTACGAGCAGTACTTC,CASSLAPGGAYEQYF
TRBV7-2,-,TRBJ1-1,-,TGTGCCAGCAGCTTAGCCGAGCCTACTGAAGCTTTCTTT,CASSLAEPTEAFF
TRBV12-3/TRBV12-4,-,TRBJ2-1,-,TGTGCCAGCAGTAGAGGACTCGCGGAGCAGTTCTTC,CASSRGLAEQFF
TRBV28,TRBD1,TRBJ2-1,-,TGTGCCAGCAGGAAACAGGGGGCGCAGGGTGAGCAGTTCTTC,CASRKQGAQGEQFF
TRBV7-2,TRBD1,TRBJ2-7,-,TGTGCCAGCAGTTCGGACAGGGGAGGGACCTACGAGCAGTACTTC,CASSSDRGGTYEQYF
TRBV4-3,-,TRBJ2-1,-,TGCGCCAGCAGCCAAAACCGGGACCCTGCCTACAATGAGCAGTTCTTC,CASSQNRDPAYNEQFF
TRBV20-1,-,TRBJ1-1,-,TGCAGTGTGGTCGTGAACACTGAAGCTTTCTTT,CSVVVNTEAFF
TRBV24-1,-,TRBJ1-2,-,TGTGCCACCTCGGCGGCCTGGGGTAACTATGGCTACACCTTC,CATSAAWGNYGYTF
TRBV2,-,TRBJ1-1,once,TGTGCCAGCAGTGAAGGGGAGGGGTTTGGGAGCACTGAAGCTTTCTTT,CASSEGEGFGSTEAFF
TRBV7-2,TRBD2,TRBJ2-2,-,TGTGCCAGCAGCGCCACTAGCGGGGGGGCCTGGGTTTGGGAGCTGTTTTTT,CASSATSGGAWVWELFF
TRBV6-5,TRBD1,TRBJ2-5,-,TGTGCCAGCAGTTCCCTCAGGGGGTCGGCGGAGACCCAGTACTTC,CASSSLRGSAETQYF
TRBV18,-,TRBJ2-1,-,TGTGCCAGCTCACCTCCTCAGGGGGGCAACGCCTACAATGAGCAGTTCTTC,CASSPPQGGNAYNEQFF
TRBV3-1/TRBV3-2,TRBD1,TRBJ1-3,-,TGTGCCAGCAGCACGGGACAGGGCTGGAAAGCTGGAAACACCATATATTTT,CASSTGQGWKAGNTIYF
TRBV5-1,TRBD2,TRBJ2-1,-,TGCGCCAGCAGCTTGGGTGGGACTACAGAGCAGTTCTTC,CASSLGGTTEQFF
TRBV5-1,TRBD2,TRBJ2-1,few,TGCGCCAGCAGCTCGCCGGGACTAAGCTCCTACAATGAGCAGTTCTTC,CASSSPGLSSYNEQFF
TRBV7-9,-,TRBJ2-2,few,TGTGCCAGCAGCGACCGAGACACCGGGGAGCTGTTTTTT,CASSDRDTGELFF
TRBV5-6,TRBD1,TRBJ1-2,-,TGTGCCAGCAGCCCGGCGCGACAGGGGAACTATGGCTACACCTTC,CASSPARQGNYGYTF
TRBV3-1/TRBV3-2,TRBD2,TRBJ2-1,-,TGTGCCAGCAGCCACGGCCCGATTACTAGCGGGAGGGCATTGGAGCAGTTCTTC,CASSHGPITSGRALEQFF
TRBV15,-,TRBJ2-5,-,TGTGCCACCAGCAGGGGGGTCGAGACCCAGTACTTC,CATSRGVETQYF
TRBV27,TRBD2,TRBJ2-7,few,TGTGCCAGCAGTTATAGCGGGGGGGCCTACGAGCAGTACTTC,CASSYSGGAYEQYF
TRBV6-4,-,TRBJ1-4,-,TGTGCCAGCAGTGACAGGGTTAACACTAATGAAAAACTGTTTTTT,CASSDRVNTNEKLFF